The present entry profiles one TCR beta chain with its context. Germline V lookup: CDR1 SGHDT, CDR2 YYEEEE. After removal of 1 base from V and 8 bases from J, the junction contained 1 base not matched to a gene. The CDR3 is made up of 13 amino acids. Specified time point: week 3, after first cycle of checkpoint inhibitor. Samples come from before therapy and from week 3 after the first blockade cycle. Patients with prior systemic cancer treatment, concomitant immunosuppressants, or other active malignancies were excluded. The sample is drawn from a study of blood T cell dynamics during melanoma immunotherapy. Generated by immunoSEQ multiplex PCR, the TCRdb table keeps only in-frame clones and is missing some. Of 4,500 to 6,000 clones in the sample, about nine tenths were seen once.

The chain is built from TRBV5-6 and TRBJ2-1, with 9 bases that match TRBD2. The sequence derives from a human donor with melanoma. The sequences come from blood, collected from a patient treated with checkpoint blockade. The CDR3 here is CASSLLAGYEQFF. CDR3 nucleotides: TGTGCCAGCAGCTTGCTAGCGGGATATGAGCAGTTCTTC.